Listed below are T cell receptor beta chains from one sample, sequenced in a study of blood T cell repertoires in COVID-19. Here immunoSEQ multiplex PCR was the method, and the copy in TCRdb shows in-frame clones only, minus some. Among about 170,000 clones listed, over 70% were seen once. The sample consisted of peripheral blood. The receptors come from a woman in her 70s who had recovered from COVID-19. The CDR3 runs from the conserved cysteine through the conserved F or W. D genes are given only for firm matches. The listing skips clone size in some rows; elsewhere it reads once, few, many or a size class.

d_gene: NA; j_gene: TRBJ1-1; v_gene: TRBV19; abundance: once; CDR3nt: TGTGCCAGTAGCCTCCAGGTAGCGGCTTTCTTT; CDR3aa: CASSLQVAAFF
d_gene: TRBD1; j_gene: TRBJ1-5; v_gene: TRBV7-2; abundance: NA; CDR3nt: TGTGCCAGCAGCCCCCGGACAGGGGAGAATCAGCCCCAGCATTTT; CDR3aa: CASSPRTGENQPQHF
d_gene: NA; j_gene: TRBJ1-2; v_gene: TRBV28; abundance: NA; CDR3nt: TGTGCCAGCAGTCTCTTCAGGGTGGGGTATGGCTACACCTTC; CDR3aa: CASSLFRVGYGYTF
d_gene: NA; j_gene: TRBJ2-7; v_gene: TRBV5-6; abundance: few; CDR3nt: TGTGCCAGCAGTTGGGCCACTCGGGAGCAGTACTTC; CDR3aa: CASSWATREQYF
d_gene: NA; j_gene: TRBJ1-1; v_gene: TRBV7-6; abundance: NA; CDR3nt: TGTGCCAGCAGTCCCCTGCGGGGGGGGTCCACTGAAGCTTTCTTT; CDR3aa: CASSPLRGGSTEAFF
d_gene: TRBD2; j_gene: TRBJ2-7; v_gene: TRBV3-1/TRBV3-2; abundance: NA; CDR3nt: TGTGCCAGCAGCTACCCGGGACTAGACGTTTCCGAGCAGTACTTC; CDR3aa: CASSYPGLDVSEQYF
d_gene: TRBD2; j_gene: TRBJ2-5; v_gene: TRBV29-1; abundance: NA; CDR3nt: TGCAGCGTTGAAGGTTCGGCGGGGGGGTACGAGACCCAGTACTTC; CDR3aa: CSVEGSAGGYETQYF
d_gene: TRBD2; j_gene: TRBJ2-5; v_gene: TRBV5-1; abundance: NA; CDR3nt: TGCGCCAGCAGCCCCCGAGGGACTAGCGGGGGGCGGACCCAGTACTTC; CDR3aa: CASSPRGTSGGRTQYF
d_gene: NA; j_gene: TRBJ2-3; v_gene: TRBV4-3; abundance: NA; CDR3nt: TGCGCCAGCAGCCAAAACCGACAGATCACAGATACGCAGTATTTT; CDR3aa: CASSQNRQITDTQYF
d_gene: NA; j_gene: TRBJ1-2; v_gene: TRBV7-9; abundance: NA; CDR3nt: TGTGCCAGCAGCTTAACCGCGGCCTATGGCTACACCTTC; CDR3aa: CASSLTAAYGYTF
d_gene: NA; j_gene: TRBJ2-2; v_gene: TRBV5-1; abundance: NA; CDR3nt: TGCGCCAGCAGCTTGGGTGGCGGGGACCGCGCCGGGGAGCTGTTTTTT; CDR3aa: CASSLGGGDRAGELFF
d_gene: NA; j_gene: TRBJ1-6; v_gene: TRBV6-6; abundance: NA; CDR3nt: TGTGCCAGCAGTTACTTAGAGTCACCCCTCCACTTT; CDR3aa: CASSYLESPLHF
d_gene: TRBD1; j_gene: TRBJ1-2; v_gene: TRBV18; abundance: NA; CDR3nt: TGTGCCAGCTCAGAAATGACAGGGGCCTATGGCTACACCTTC; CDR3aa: CASSEMTGAYGYTF
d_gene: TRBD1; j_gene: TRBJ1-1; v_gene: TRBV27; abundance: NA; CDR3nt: TGTGCCAGCAGTTTGGGGACCGACAGGGGAGGCCCAGCTTTCTTT; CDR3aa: CASSLGTDRGGPAFF
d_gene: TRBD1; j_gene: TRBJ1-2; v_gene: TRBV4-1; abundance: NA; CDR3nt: TGCGCCAGCAGCCAAGGACAGGGGGCTCCCTATGGCTACACCTTC; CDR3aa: CASSQGQGAPYGYTF
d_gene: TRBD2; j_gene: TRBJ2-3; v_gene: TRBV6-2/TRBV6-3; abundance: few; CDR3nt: TGTGCCAGCAGCCCCACTAGCGGGGGGGCCCAGTTCACGCAGTATTTT; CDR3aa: CASSPTSGGAQFTQYF
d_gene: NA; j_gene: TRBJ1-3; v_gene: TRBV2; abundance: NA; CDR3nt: TGTGCCAGCAGTGAAGTCGCGGGAAACACCATATATTTT; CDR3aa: CASSEVAGNTIYF
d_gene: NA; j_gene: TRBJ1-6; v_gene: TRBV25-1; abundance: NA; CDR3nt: TGTGCCACCGAGAGGGGGGGGACCAATTCACCCCTCCACTTT; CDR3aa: CATERGGTNSPLHF
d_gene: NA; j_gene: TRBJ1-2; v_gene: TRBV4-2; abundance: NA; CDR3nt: TGTGCCAGCAGCCAGTCGGGGGGACTTCGTAACTATGGCTACACCTTC; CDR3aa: CASSQSGGLRNYGYTF
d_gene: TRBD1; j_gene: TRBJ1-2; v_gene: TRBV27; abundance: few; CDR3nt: TGTGCCAGCAGTTACAACAGGGGGCGGCATGGCTACACCTTC; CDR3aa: CASSYNRGRHGYTF
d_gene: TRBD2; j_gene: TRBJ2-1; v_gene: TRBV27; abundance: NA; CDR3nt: TGTGCCAGCAGTTTCCGACTAGCCGGGGCCAAGAGCTCCTACAATGAGCAGTTCTTC; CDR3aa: CASSFRLAGAKSSYNEQFF
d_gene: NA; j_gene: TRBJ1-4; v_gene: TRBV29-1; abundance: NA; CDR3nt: TGCAGCGTTGATTTTACGAGGGCTGGAAAACTGTTTTTT; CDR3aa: CSVDFTRAGKLFF
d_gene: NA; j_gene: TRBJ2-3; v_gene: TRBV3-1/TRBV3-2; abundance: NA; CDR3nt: TGTGCCAGCAGCCAGATCGGTGGGGGCCCCACAGATACGCAGTATTTT; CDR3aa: CASSQIGGGPTDTQYF
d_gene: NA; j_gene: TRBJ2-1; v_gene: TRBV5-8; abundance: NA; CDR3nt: TGTGCCAGCAGCTTTCGGATTAGGAGCTCCTACAATGAGCAGTTCTTC; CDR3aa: CASSFRIRSSYNEQFF
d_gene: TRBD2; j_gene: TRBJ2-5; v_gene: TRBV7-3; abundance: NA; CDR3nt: TGTGCCAGCAGCCCCCCGACTAGCGGGGTTGAGACCCAGTACTTC; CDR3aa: CASSPPTSGVETQYF
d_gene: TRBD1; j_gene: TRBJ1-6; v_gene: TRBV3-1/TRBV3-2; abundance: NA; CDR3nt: TGTGCCAGCAGCCAGCAGACGACAGGGAAAAATTCACCCCTCCACTTT; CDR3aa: CASSQQTTGKNSPLHF
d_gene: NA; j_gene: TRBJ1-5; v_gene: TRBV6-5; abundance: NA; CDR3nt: TGTGCCAGCAGGGATAAAACAGGGCAGCCCCAGCATTTT; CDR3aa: CASRDKTGQPQHF
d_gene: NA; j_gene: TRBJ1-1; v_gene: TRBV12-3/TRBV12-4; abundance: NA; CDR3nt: TGTGCCAGCAGCCCACAGGTGAACACTGAAGCTTTCTTT; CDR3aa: CASSPQVNTEAFF
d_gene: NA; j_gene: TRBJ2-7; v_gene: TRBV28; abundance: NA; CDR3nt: TGTGCCAGCAGTTCCCCCGCCGGGACTTACGAGCAGTACTTC; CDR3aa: CASSSPAGTYEQYF
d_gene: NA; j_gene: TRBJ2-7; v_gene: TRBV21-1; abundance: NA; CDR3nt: TGTGCCAGCAGCAAAGTGCGGGTAGCTCCGCAGTACTTC; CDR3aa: CASSKVRVAPQYF
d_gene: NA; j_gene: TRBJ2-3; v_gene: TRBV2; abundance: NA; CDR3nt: TGTGCCGCATCGCAGAACACAGATACGCAGTATTTT; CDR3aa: CAASQNTDTQYF
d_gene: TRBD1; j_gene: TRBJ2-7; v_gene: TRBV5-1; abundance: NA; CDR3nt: TGCGCCAGCAGCGGACAGGTCACCTACGAGCAGTACTTC; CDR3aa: CASSGQVTYEQYF
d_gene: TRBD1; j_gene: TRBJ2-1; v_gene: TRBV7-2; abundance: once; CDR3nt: TGTGCCAGCAGCTTAGTCCCCGGGACAGGGGGCAATGAGCAGTTCTTC; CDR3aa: CASSLVPGTGGNEQFF
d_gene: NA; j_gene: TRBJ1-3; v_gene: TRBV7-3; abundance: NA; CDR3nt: TGTGCCAGCAGCCGTTCGGGGCCAGGGGCTGGAAACACCATATATTTT; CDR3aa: CASSRSGPGAGNTIYF
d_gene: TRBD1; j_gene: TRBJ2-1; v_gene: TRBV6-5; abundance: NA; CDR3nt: TGTGCCAGCAGTTACGGATCAGTCTCCCCAGGGGGTGAGCAGTTCTTC; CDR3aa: CASSYGSVSPGGEQFF
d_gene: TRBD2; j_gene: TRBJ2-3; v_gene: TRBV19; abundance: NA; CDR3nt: TGTGCCAGTAGTACGGCCGGGACTAGCGGTACGCAGTATTTT; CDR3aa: CASSTAGTSGTQYF
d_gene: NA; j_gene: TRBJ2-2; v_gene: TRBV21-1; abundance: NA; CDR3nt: TGTGCCAGCACCACTCGGGGGGTGCTGTTTTTT; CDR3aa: CASTTRGVLFF
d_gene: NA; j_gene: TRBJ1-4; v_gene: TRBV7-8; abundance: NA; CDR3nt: TGTGCCAGCAGCCCCACCGTTCGGGAAAAACTGTTTTTT; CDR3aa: CASSPTVREKLFF
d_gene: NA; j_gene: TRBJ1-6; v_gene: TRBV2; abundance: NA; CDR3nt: TGTGCCAGCATCGGGGGGGTCTCCTATAATTCACCCCTCCACTTT; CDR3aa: CASIGGVSYNSPLHF
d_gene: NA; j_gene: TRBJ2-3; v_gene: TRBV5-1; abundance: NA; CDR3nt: TGCGCCAGCACCCCTAGCGCGTCCGGCACAGATACGCAGTATTTT; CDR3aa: CASTPSASGTDTQYF
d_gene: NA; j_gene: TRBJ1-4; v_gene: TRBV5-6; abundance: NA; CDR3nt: TGTGCCAGCAGCTTTACCCCGACAACAACTAATGAAAAACTGTTTTTT; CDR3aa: CASSFTPTTTNEKLFF
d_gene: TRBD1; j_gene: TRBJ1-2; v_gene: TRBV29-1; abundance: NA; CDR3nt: TGCAGCGTTGAAGTTACAGGGGGTTCGCCCTATGGCTACACCTTC; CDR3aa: CSVEVTGGSPYGYTF
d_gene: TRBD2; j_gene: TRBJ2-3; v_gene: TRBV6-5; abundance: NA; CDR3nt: TGTGCCAGCCGGCCCCGAGCGGGAGGCACAGATACGCAGTATTTT; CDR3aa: CASRPRAGGTDTQYF
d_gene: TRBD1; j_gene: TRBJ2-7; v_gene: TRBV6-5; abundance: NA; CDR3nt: TGTGCCAGCAGCGCTTCCCGGGACAGGGCCCACGAGCAGTACTTC; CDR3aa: CASSASRDRAHEQYF
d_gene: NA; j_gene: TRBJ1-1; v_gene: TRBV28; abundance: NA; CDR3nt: TGTGCCAGCAGTCCATCCCCAGGGTTGAAAGCTTTCTTT; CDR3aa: CASSPSPGLKAFF
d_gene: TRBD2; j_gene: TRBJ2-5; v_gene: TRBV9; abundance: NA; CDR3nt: TGTGCCAGCAGCGGCGGGACTAGCGGGATAGAGACCCAGTACTTC; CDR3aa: CASSGGTSGIETQYF
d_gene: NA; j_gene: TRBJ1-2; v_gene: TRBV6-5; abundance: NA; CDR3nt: TGTGCCAGCAGTTCCCCGGGAGGGCGAGGGGGCTACACCTTC; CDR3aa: CASSSPGGRGGYTF
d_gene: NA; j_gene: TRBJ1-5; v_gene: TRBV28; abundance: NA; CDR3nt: TGTGCCAGCAGTTTGGGGGGGTTCGGCAATCAGCCCCAGCATTTT; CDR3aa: CASSLGGFGNQPQHF
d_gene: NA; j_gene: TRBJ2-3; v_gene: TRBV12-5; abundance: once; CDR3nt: TGTGCTAGTGGCCAGGGGGGAGCAGATACGCAGTATTTT; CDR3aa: CASGQGGADTQYF
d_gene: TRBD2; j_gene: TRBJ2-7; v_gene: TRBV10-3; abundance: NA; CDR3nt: TGTGCCATCAGTGAGTCGGGGACTAGGGCCTACGAGCAGTACTTC; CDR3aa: CAISESGTRAYEQYF
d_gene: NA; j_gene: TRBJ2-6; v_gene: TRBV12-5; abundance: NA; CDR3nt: TGTGCTAGTGGTTTGGTACGGGGAGTCCAAAGCTCTGGGGCCAACGTCCTGACTTTC; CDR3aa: CASGLVRGVQSSGANVLTF